Following are 4 T cell receptor beta chains from one sample sequenced in a study of T cell responses to AZD1222 COVID-19 vaccine (dated by TCRdb to 2020 to 2023). The library was built by means of the immunoSEQ multiplex PCR assay. TCRdb took over this immuneACCESS table, retaining in-frame rearrangements with V and J assigned. Such tables are incomplete; in checked studies, under half of the missing clones stem from an unresolved V gene, and the remainder is unexplained. In all, the sample holds about 150,000 clones, and around 90% of those were seen once. Clones ranked in the top ten supply over 3% of the sample. This specimen's time point label, per the study, means: about 28 days (+/-7) after the second vaccine dose. The sequences come from peripheral blood, collected 28 days after the second AZD1222 dose. These receptor sequences come from an adult who received the AZD1222 COVID-19 vaccine.

This clone showed up just once. The CDR3 bases are TGTGCCAGCAGTCCACATACAGGGCATGGCTACACCTTC. Amino acid sequence: CASSPHTGHGYTF. The V gene is TRBV6-5, the J gene TRBJ1-2; the D gene is possibly TRBD1 (6 bases). CDR3 length: 13 residues. The germline CDR1 and CDR2 sequences are MNHEY and SVGAGI. Trimming stripped 5 bases from V and 6 bases from J, with 13 bases between.

V and J are TRBV5-1 and TRBJ1-2, with TRBD1 matching 7 bases. J gave up 2 bases and V 0 bases, and 1 base lay outside the gene matches. Germline-derived CDR1 and CDR2 are SGHRS and YFSETQ. The CDR3 sequence is 14 residues long. CDR3 nucleotides: TGCGCCAGCAGCTTGGTAGGGGGCAACTATGGCTACACCTTC. Its protein is CASSLVGGNYGYTF.

The gene calls are TRBV11-1 and TRBJ2-7; no clear D gene. This CDR3 spans 12 amino acids. The V gene's germline CDR1 is SGHAT and CDR2 FQDESV (reference sequence). Trimming stripped 1 base from V and 3 bases from J, with 4 bases between. CDR3 sequence reads: CASSLDFYEQYF. Written as DNA, the CDR3 is TGTGCCAGCAGCTTAGATTTCTACGAGCAGTACTTC.

The rearrangement links TRBV7-2 to TRBJ2-7, with unresolved D. Germline V gene data show CDR1 as SGHTA and CDR2 as FQGNSA. CDR3 length equals 14 residues. V was clipped by 0 bases and J by 2 bases, with 8 bases between them. The CDR3 bases are TGTGCCAGCAGCTTAGCGTTAGCCCCCTACGAGCAGTACTTC. Amino acids: CASSLALAPYEQYF.